Following are 8 T cell receptor beta chains from one sample sequenced in a study of cytomegalovirus exposure and HLA in healthy donors. The protocol was immunoSEQ multiplex PCR, while the TCRdb copy is restricted to in-frame clones and leaves out a portion. The sample carries about 130,000 clones, about 94% recorded once. Sequencing used PBMCs. The receptors were sampled from a man in his late teens or twenties in good health and CMV-seropositive.

The chain joins TRBV7-8 to TRBJ1-4; a possible D gene is TRBD1 (5 bases). CDR1 SGHVS and CDR2 FQNEAQ come from the germline V gene. This CDR3 spans 14 amino acids. The V and J ends lost 4 bases and 6 bases respectively, with 12 bases between them. CDR3 sequence reads: CASSSRGYDEKLFF. The CDR3 coding sequence is TGTGCCAGCAGCTCCCGGGGGTACGATGAAAAACTGTTTTTT.

The CDR3 reads CATSRDLRGNTEAFF. CDR3 bases: TGTGCCACCAGCAGAGATCTCAGGGGAAACACTGAAGCTTTCTTT. The genes are TRBV15 and TRBJ1-1; TRBD1 might be the D (6 bases). The CDR3 extends over 15 amino acids. V was shortened by 0 bases and J by 2 bases, with 10 bases between the two germline ends. Germline assignment: CDR1 LNHNV and CDR2 YYDKDF (reference sequence). The full variable domain, with the rest looked up from reference TRBV15 and TRBJ1-1, is DAMVIQNPRYQVTQFGKPVTLSCSQTLNHNVMYWYQQKSSQAPKLLFHYYDKDFNNEADTPDNFQSRRPNTSFCFLDIRSPGLGDTAMYLCATSRDLRGNTEAFFGQGTRLTVV.

The chain combines TRBV2 with TRBJ2-1; D unclear. The CDR3 contains 13 residues. The germline V gene encodes CDR1 SNHLY and CDR2 FYNNEI. V was trimmed by 5 bases and J by 8 bases, leaving 13 bases between them. CDR3 nucleotide sequence: TGTGCCAGCAGTTACTACACCTCGGATGAGCAGTTCTTC. This gives the protein CASSYYTSDEQFF.

V is TRBV7-3 and J is TRBJ1-1, with D unresolved. V lost 7 bases and J lost 1, with 13 bases in between. Germline CDR1 and CDR2: SGHTA and FQGTGA. The CDR3 length is 14 residues. The CDR3 DNA reads TGTGCCAGCAACGACGGACTCCCGAACACTGAAGCTTTCTTT. It specifies CASNDGLPNTEAFF.

This clone was observed a single time. V and J are TRBV18 and TRBJ2-7, with TRBD1 matching 7 bases. Germline values: CDR1 KGHSH, CDR2 LQKENI. Losses at the gene ends were 2 bases for V and 7 bases for J; bases not matched to a gene: 8. The CDR3 spans 14 residues. This CDR3 is CASSPEDRWGEQYF. The CDR3 DNA follows: TGTGCCAGCTCACCAGAGGACAGGTGGGGAGAGCAGTACTTC.

V usage is TRBV28 and J usage is TRBJ1-5, with TRBD1 matching over 8 bases. Germline CDR1 is MDHEN and CDR2 is SYDVKM. This CDR3 is built from 14 residues. Losses at the gene ends were 5 bases for V and 1 base for J; bases not matched to a gene: 1. Here the CDR3 reads CASSRQGSNQPQHF. The CDR3 nucleotides are TGTGCCAGCAGTCGACAGGGGAGCAATCAGCCCCAGCATTTT.

The chain employs TRBV28 and TRBJ2-7, with TRBD1 as a possible D gene (5 bases). Per germline, CDR1 MDHEN and CDR2 SYDVKM. The V end was cut by 3 bases, the J end by 6 bases, with 12 bases between. The CDR3 sequence is 13 residues long. CDR3 region: CASSLRQLGEQYF. CDR3 DNA sequence: TGTGCCAGCAGTTTGAGACAGCTTGGCGAGCAGTACTTC.

V gene TRBV5-6 combines with J gene TRBJ2-3; TRBD1 aligns across 7 bases. Trimming removed 5 bases from V and 0 bases from J; junction bases left unmatched: 3. Per germline, CDR1 SGHDT and CDR2 YYEEEE. CDR3 length: 14 amino acids. The CDR3, as DNA: TGTGCCAGCAGACGGACAGGTAGCACAGATACGCAGTATTTT. This encodes CASRRTGSTDTQYF.